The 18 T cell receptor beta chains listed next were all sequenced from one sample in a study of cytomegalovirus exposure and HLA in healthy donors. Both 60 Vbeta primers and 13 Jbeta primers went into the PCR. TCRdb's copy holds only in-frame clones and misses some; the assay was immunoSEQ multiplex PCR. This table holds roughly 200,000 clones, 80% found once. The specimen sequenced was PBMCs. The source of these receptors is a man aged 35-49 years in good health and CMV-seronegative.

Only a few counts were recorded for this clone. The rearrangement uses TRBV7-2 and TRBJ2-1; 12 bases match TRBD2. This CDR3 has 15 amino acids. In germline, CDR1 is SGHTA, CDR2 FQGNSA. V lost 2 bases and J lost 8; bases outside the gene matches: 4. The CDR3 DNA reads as TGTGCCAGCAGCTTAACGCTAGCGGGGGGGCATGAGCAGTTCTTC. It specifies CASSLTLAGGHEQFF.

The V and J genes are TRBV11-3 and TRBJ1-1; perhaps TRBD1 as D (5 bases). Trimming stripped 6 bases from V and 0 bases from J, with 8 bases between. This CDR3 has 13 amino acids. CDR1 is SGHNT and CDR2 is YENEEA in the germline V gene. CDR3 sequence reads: CASRLQVNTEAFF. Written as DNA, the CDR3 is TGTGCCAGCAGACTACAGGTGAACACTGAAGCTTTCTTT.

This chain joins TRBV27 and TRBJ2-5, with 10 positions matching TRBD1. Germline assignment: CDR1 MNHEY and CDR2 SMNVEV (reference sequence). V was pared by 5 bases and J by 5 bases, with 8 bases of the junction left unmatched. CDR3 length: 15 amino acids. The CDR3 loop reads CASSRTGGVWETQYF. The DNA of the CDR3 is TGTGCCAGCAGTAGGACAGGGGGGGTATGGGAGACCCAGTACTTC.

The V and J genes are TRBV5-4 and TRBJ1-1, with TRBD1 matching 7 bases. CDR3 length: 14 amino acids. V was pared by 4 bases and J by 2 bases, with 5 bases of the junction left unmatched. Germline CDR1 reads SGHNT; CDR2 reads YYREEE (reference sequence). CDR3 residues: CASSQGQINTEAFF. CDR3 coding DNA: TGTGCCAGCAGCCAGGGACAGATCAACACTGAAGCTTTCTTT.

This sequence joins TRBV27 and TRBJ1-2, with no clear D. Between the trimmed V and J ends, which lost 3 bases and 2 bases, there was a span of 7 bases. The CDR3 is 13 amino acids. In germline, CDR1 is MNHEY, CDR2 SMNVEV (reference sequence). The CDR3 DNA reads TGTGCCAGCAGTTTCCGGGAAAACTATGGCTACACCTTC. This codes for CASSFRENYGYTF.

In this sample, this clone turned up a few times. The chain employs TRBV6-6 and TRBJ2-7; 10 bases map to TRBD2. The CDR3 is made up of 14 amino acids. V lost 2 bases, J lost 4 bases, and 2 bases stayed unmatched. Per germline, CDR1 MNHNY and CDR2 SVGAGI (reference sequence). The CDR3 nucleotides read TGTGCCAGCAGTTACGAGACTAGCGGGTACGAGCAGTACTTC. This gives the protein CASSYETSGYEQYF.

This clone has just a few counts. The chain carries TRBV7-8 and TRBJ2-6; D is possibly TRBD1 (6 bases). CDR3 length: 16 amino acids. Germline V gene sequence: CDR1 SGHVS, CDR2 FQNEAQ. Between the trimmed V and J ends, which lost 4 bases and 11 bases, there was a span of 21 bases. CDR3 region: CASSSRQAPPYDVLTF. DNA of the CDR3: TGTGCCAGCAGCTCCCGACAGGCCCCTCCGTACGACGTCCTGACTTTC.

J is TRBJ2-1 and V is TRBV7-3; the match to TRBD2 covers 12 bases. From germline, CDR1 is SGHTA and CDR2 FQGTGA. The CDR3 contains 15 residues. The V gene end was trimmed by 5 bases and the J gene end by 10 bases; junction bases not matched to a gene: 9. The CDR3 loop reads CASSPTSGRRLEQFF. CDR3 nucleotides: TGTGCCAGCAGCCCTACTAGCGGGAGGCGGTTGGAGCAGTTCTTC.

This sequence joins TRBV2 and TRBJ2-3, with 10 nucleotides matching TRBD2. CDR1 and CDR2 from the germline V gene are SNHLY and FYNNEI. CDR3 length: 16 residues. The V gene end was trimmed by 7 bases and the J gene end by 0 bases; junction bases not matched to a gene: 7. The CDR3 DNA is TGTGCCAGCAAACTAACTAGCGGGATTAGCACAGATACGCAGTATTTT. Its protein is CASKLTSGISTDTQYF.

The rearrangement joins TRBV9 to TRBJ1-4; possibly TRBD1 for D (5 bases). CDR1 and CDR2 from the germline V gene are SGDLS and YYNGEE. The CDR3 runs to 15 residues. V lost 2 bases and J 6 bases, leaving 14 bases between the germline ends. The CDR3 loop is CASSVSGTRDEKLFF. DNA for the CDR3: TGTGCCAGCAGCGTTTCCGGGACTCGGGATGAAAAACTGTTTTTT.

In nucleotides, the CDR3 is TGTGCCAGCAGCAGGAGCCCGAACACCGGGGAGCTGTTTTTT. Its protein product is CASSRSPNTGELFF. The chain combines TRBV14 with TRBJ2-2; D call uncertain. Germline V gives CDR1 SGHDN, CDR2 FVKESK. The CDR3 is 14 residues long. V was pared by 5 bases and J by 0 bases, with 7 bases between.

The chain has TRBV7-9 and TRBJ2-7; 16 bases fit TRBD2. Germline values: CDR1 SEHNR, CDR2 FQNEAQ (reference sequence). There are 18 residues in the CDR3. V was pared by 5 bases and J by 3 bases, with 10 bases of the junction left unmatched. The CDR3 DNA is TGTGCCAGCAGCAGAGGGACTAGCGGGAGGGATCGTCGCTACGAGCAGTACTTC. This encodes CASSRGTSGRDRRYEQYF.

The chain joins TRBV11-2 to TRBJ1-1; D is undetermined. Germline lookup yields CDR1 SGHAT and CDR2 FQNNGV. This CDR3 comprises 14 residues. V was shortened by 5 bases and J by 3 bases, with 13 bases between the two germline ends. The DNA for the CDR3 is TGTGCCAGCAGCCTCCAACGAGGCGACACTGAAGCTTTCTTT. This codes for CASSLQRGDTEAFF.

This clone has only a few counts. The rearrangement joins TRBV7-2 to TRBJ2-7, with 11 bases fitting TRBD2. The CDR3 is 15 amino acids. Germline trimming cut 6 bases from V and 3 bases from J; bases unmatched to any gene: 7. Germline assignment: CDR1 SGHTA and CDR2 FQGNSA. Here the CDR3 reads CASSYGTSGFYEQYF. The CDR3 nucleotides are TGTGCCAGCAGTTATGGGACTAGCGGTTTCTACGAGCAGTACTTC.

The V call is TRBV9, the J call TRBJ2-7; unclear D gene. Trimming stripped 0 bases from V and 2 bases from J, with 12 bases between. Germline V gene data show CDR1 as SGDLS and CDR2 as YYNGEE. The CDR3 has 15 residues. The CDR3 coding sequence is TGTGCCAGCAGCGTAGACAAGACACCAACCTACGAGCAGTACTTC. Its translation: CASSVDKTPTYEQYF.

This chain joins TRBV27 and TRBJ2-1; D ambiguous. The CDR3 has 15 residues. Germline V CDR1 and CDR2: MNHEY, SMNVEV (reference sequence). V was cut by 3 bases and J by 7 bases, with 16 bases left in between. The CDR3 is CASSLTPYVVNEQFF. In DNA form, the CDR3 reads TGTGCCAGCAGTTTGACACCCTATGTGGTGAATGAGCAGTTCTTC.

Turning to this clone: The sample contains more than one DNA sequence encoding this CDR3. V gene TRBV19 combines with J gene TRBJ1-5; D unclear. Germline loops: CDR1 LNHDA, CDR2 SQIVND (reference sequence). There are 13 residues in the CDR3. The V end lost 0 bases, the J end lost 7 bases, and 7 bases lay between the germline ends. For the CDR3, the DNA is TGTGCCAGTAGTATAGAGGGCCGGCAGCCCCAGCATTTT. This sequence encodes CASSIEGRQPQHF.

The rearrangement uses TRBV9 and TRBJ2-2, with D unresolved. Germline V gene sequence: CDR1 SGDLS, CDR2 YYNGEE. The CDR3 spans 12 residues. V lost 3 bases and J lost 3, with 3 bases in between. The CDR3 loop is CASSDYTGELFF. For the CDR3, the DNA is TGTGCCAGCAGCGACTACACCGGGGAGCTGTTTTTT. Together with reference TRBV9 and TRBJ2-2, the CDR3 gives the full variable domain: DSGVTQTPKHLITATGQRVTLRCSPRSGDLSVYWYQQSLDQGLQFLIQYYNGEERAKGNILERFSAQQFPDLHSELNLSSLELGDSALYFCASSDYTGELFFGEGSRLTVL.